The clone carrying this TCR beta chain has only a few counts. The antigen is undetermined. CDR3 size: 13 residues. Germline V gives CDR1 WNHNN, CDR2 SYGVQD (reference sequence). Trimming left V 3 bases short and J 2 bases short, with 8 bases between. The entry originates in a study of T cell repertoires in cytomegalovirus infection. Study details: Both CMV infection and a matching HLA type were indicated by public TCR beta signatures. The study's findings and limits: Accumulated public TCR beta family frequency recognized individuals carrying CMV together with the relevant HLA. The study found HLA-C-restricted CMV-specific TCR beta clonotypes dominating the ex vivo response.

TCRdb reanalysed the reads using MiXCR and keeps one entry per CDR3 protein. The sample consists of approximately 170,000 distinct CDR3 sequences, approximately 17% of them appearing once. The rearrangement links TRBV10-1 to TRBJ2-7, with D perhaps TRBD1 (6 bases). The sample was CD8+ T cells from PBMCs. The sequence was obtained from a human donor in good health (CMV status not recorded). Some clones in this sample may be carry-over from other donors' samples. The CDR3 DNA reads TGCGCCAGCAGTGAAAAGGGGGCCTACGAGCAGTACTTC. Its translation: CASSEKGAYEQYF.